This T cell receptor beta chain is drawn from a study of CD8 T cells in Susac syndrome. Background on the study: The Susac syndrome patients were therapy-naive, on corticosteroids, or on intravenous immunoglobulin alone at blood draw. Study-wide results and limits: The authors found no clonal expansion in Susac syndrome CD4+ T cell repertoires.

Random hexamers were used to reverse transcribe the RNA input (about 0.45 to 1 ug). An immunoSEQ multiplex PCR generated amplified TCR beta CDR3 products spanning 54 Vbeta and 13 Jbeta. Via MiXCR, TCRdb re-called the immunoSEQ multiplex PCR reads, giving one row per CDR3 protein. Of tens of thousands of distinct CDR3 sequences in the sample, about 93% were seen once. A word on this clonotype: Its target is not known.

TEMRA cells were FACS-enriched and CD8+ and CD4+ T cells negatively isolated. Germline lookup yields CDR1 LNHDA and CDR2 SQIVND (reference sequence). V lost 6 bases, J lost 5 bases, and 6 bases stayed unmatched. The CDR3 extends over 14 amino acids. The chain uses TRBV19 and TRBJ2-4, with 8 bases identical to TRBD1. What was sequenced was CD4+ T cells from PBMCs. The receptor's source is a human donor with Susac syndrome. The CDR3 is CASRVTGGQNIQYF. The CDR3 bases are TGTGCCAGTAGAGTTACAGGGGGGCAAAACATTCAGTACTTC.